The 20 T cell receptor beta chains listed next were all sequenced from one sample in a study of robustness of blood B and T cell sequencing. cDNA was made with a 5' template-switch oligo adding a universal priming site. A 12-nucleotide random UMI in the template-switch oligo labeled every cDNA molecule. MiXCR, run by TCRdb on the PCR reads, gives a single entry per CDR3 protein. This table has around 3,500 distinct CDR3 sequences, roughly 50% appearing once. The template for TCR beta quantification was mRNA, not genomic DNA. The sequencing sample was made of peripheral blood. These receptors all come from a human donor in good health.

The chain recombines TRBV5-5 with TRBJ2-6; unclear D gene. The CDR3 is 16 residues long. Germline assignment: CDR1 SGHKS and CDR2 YYEKEE (reference sequence). V lost 4 bases and J 2 bases, leaving 13 bases between the germline ends. CDR3 sequence: CASSPRTPTGANVLTF. In nucleotides, the CDR3 is TGTGCCAGCAGCCCGAGGACCCCCACTGGGGCCAACGTCCTGACTTTC.

This clonotype occurred a few times. The J gene is TRBJ1-6, the V gene TRBV7-6; D is possibly TRBD1 (5 bases). CDR3 length: 15 residues. V lost 5 bases to trimming and J lost 8 bases, with 16 bases between them. Germline-derived CDR1 and CDR2 are SGHVS and FNYEAQ. The CDR3 loop reads CASSPRTGADSPLHF. The CDR3 nucleotides read TGTGCCAGCAGCCCACGGACCGGGGCGGATTCACCCCTCCACTTT. The entire variable domain, with the rest obtained from reference TRBV7-6 and TRBJ1-6, is as follows: GAGVSQSPRYKVTKRGQDVALRCDPISGHVSLYWYRQALGQGPEFLTYFNYEAQQDKSGLPNDRFSAERPEGSISTLTIQRTEQRDSAMYRCASSPRTGADSPLHFGNGTRLTVT.

The CDR3, as DNA: TGCAGTGCTGGACAGGGTGTAGGTCAGCCCCAGCATTTT. Translated: CSAGQGVGQPQHF. V is TRBV20-1 and J is TRBJ1-5; 8 bases agree with TRBD1. CDR3 size: 13 residues. With V trimmed by 5 bases and J by 6 bases, 6 bases remained unmatched. Looked up from germline, CDR1 is DFQATT and CDR2 is SNEGSKA (reference sequence).

In this sample, this clonotype turned up a few times. V and J are TRBV30 and TRBJ2-6, with no clear D. V lost 3 bases and J 2 bases, leaving 14 bases between the germline ends. The CDR3 consists of 16 residues. Germline-derived CDR1 and CDR2 are GTSNPN and SVGIG (reference sequence). CDR3 DNA: TGTGCCTGGAGCATGGTCCGGCCGGCTGGGGCCAACGTCCTGACTTTC. It encodes CAWSMVRPAGANVLTF.

This clonotype was detected only a few times. The chain joins TRBV29-1 to TRBJ2-7; 8 bases are a match to TRBD1. Trimming took 1 base from V and 2 from J; bases not matched to a gene: 13. Germline V gene sequence: CDR1 SQVTM, CDR2 ANQGSEA. CDR3 length equals 17 residues. Here the CDR3 DNA reads TGCAGCGTTGAAGGAGGGACAGGCTTCCTTTCTCCCTACGAGCAGTACTTC. It codes for CSVEGGTGFLSPYEQYF.

This clonotype was counted between two and nine times. The chain couples TRBV6-6 to TRBJ2-3; D is unclear. CDR3 length equals 14 residues. V was trimmed by 2 bases and J by 2 bases, leaving 8 bases between them. Germline V gene lookup returns CDR1 MNHNY and CDR2 SVGAGI (reference sequence). The CDR3 DNA reads TGTGCCAGCAGTTACGACACCTACACAGATACGCAGTATTTT. Translated: CASSYDTYTDTQYF.

V is TRBV10-3 and J is TRBJ2-7; a weak D match, TRBD1 (5 bases). Trimming removed 10 bases at V and 0 bases at J, with 10 bases between. This CDR3 is 12 amino acids long. Germline V CDR1 and CDR2: ENHRY, SYGVKD. The CDR3 loop reads CATRGSSYEQYF. The CDR3 region has the DNA TGTGCCACAAGGGGTAGCTCCTACGAGCAGTACTTC.

The chain carries TRBV6-1 and TRBJ2-7; 8 bases map to TRBD1. The V gene end was trimmed by 4 bases and the J gene end by 6 bases; junction bases not matched to a gene: 14. CDR1 is MNHNS, CDR2 SASEGT, per germline. This CDR3 has 16 amino acids. The CDR3 is CASSVQARGQFTEQYF. CDR3 nucleotides: TGTGCCAGCAGTGTACAAGCCAGGGGGCAATTCACCGAGCAGTACTTC.

This chain joins TRBV7-3 and TRBJ2-3; 12 positions match TRBD2. V trimming: 5 bases; J trimming: 6 bases; junction bases outside the gene matches: 9. In germline, CDR1 is SGHTA, CDR2 FQGTGA. The CDR3 is 16 residues long. The CDR3, as DNA: TGTGCCAGCAGCCGCGCCCCTAGCGGGGGGGGCGATACGCAGTATTTT. Protein product: CASSRAPSGGGDTQYF. The whole variable domain, remainder taken from reference TRBV7-3 and TRBJ2-3, is GAGVSQTPSNKVTEKGKYVELRCDPISGHTALYWYRQSLGQGPEFLIYFQGTGAADDSGLPNDRFFAVRPEGSVSTLKIQRTERGDSAVYLCASSRAPSGGGDTQYFGPGTRLTVL.

The sample holds one count of this clonotype. This chain joins TRBV10-3 and TRBJ1-3, with D unclear. This CDR3 has 14 amino acids. Germline assignment: CDR1 ENHRY and CDR2 SYGVKD. Trimming shortened V by 0 bases and J by 0 bases, and 3 bases separated the two germline ends. The CDR3 DNA sequence: TGTGCCATCAGTGAGTCAGACTCTGGAAACACCATATATTTT. Amino acids: CAISESDSGNTIYF.

The chain uses TRBV20-1 and TRBJ2-1; D gene ambiguous. This CDR3 has 13 amino acids. Germline V gene sequence: CDR1 DFQATT, CDR2 SNEGSKA (reference sequence). Trimming removed 4 bases from V and 5 bases from J, with 12 bases in between. The CDR3, as DNA: TGCAGTGCTACGGGTCCGGAGAACAATGAGCAGTTCTTC. This sequence encodes CSATGPENNEQFF.

The chain uses TRBV4-2 and TRBJ1-4, with 7 bases matching TRBD1. This CDR3 comprises 14 residues. The germline V gene encodes CDR1 LGHNA and CDR2 YNFKEQ. V trimming: 4 bases; J trimming: 4 bases; junction bases outside the gene matches: 3. CDR3 nucleotide sequence: TGTGCCAGCAGCCCGGGACAGAATAATGAAAAACTGTTTTTT. Amino acid sequence: CASSPGQNNEKLFF.

By frequency in the sample, this clonotype is large (0.1 to 1%). The chain employs TRBV10-3 and TRBJ1-1, with TRBD1 as a possible D gene (5 bases). This CDR3 comprises 18 residues. Trimming stripped 2 bases from V and 1 base from J, with 20 bases between. Germline CDR1 ENHRY, CDR2 SYGVKD. CDR3 DNA sequence: TGTGCCATCAGTGAGCGAAAAGGGCAGGGAGGAGAGAACACTGAAGCTTTCTTT. It specifies CAISERKGQGGENTEAFF.

By sample share, this clonotype is medium-sized. The chain has TRBV10-3 and TRBJ1-1, with D possibly TRBD1 on 6 matching bases. The CDR3 contains 14 residues. Trimming shortened V by 6 bases and J by 1 base, and 12 bases separated the two germline ends. CDR1 is ENHRY and CDR2 is SYGVKD in the germline V gene. The CDR3 region has the DNA TGTGCCATCAGCAATCCGACAGGGAACACTGAAGCTTTCTTT. It is translated as CAISNPTGNTEAFF.

The gene calls are TRBV29-1 and TRBJ1-1; no firm D call. Per the germline V gene, CDR1 is SQVTM and CDR2 is ANQGSEA. This CDR3 comprises 11 residues. The ends were cut back, 4 bases at V and 4 bases at J, with 7 bases in the middle. The CDR3 region is CSVGGVTEAFF. The CDR3 bases are TGCAGCGTTGGCGGGGTCACTGAAGCTTTCTTT.

This clonotype has just one count. The chain links TRBV7-9 to TRBJ2-7; the D gene could be TRBD1 or TRBD2 (5 bases each). This CDR3 has 15 residues. V shed 2 bases and J shed 5 bases, with 16 bases lying between them. CDR1 SEHNR and CDR2 FQNEAQ come from the germline V gene (reference sequence). The CDR3 loop reads CASSLFGTAVDEQYF. The CDR3 DNA is TGTGCCAGCAGCTTATTCGGGACCGCGGTCGACGAGCAGTACTTC. Complete variable domain (other parts from reference TRBV7-9 and TRBJ2-7): DTGVSQNPRHKITKRGQNVTFRCDPISEHNRLYWYRQTLGQGPEFLTYFQNEAQLEKSRLLSDRFSAERPKGSFSTLEIQRTEQGDSAMYLCASSLFGTAVDEQYFGPGTRLTVT.

This chain uses TRBV20-1 with TRBJ2-1, with D perhaps TRBD2 (7 bases). Germline CDR1 is DFQATT and CDR2 is SNEGSKA (reference sequence). The CDR3 covers 14 residues. Trimming removed 7 bases from V and 8 bases from J, with 21 bases in between. CDR3 in amino acids: CSVGLRGGRDEQFF. In DNA form, the CDR3 reads TGCAGTGTCGGGCTGAGGGGGGGCCGAGATGAGCAGTTCTTC.

As concerns this clonotype: Compared with germline, one end of the junction differs, possibly owing to a read error. This chain connects TRBV28 to TRBJ1-2; a possible D gene is TRBD1 (5 bases). Germline assignment: CDR1 MDHEN and CDR2 SYDVKM. CDR3 length: 13 residues. CDR3 in DNA: TGTGCCAGCAATTTACAGGCCACGTATGGCTACACCTTC. This codes for CASNLQATYGYTF.

This clonotype occurred a few times. This sequence joins TRBV30 and TRBJ1-4; D might be TRBD1 (6 bases). The CDR3 spans 15 residues. Trimming cost V 0 bases and J 8 bases, with 16 bases left between them. The V gene's germline CDR1 is GTSNPN and CDR2 SVGIG (reference sequence). CDR3 nucleotides: TGTGCCTGGAGTGTACCGCGGGGGCTGCAGGAAAAACTGTTTTTT. Translating it yields CAWSVPRGLQEKLFF.

As DNA, the CDR3 is TGTGCCTGGAGCGAACTCAGTGGGCAGCCCCAGCATTTT. Translated: CAWSELSGQPQHF. The chain combines TRBV30 with TRBJ1-5, with D unclear. Trimming left V 3 bases short and J 7 bases short, with 13 bases between. CDR3 length equals 13 residues. Germline V CDR1 and CDR2: GTSNPN, SVGIG (reference sequence).